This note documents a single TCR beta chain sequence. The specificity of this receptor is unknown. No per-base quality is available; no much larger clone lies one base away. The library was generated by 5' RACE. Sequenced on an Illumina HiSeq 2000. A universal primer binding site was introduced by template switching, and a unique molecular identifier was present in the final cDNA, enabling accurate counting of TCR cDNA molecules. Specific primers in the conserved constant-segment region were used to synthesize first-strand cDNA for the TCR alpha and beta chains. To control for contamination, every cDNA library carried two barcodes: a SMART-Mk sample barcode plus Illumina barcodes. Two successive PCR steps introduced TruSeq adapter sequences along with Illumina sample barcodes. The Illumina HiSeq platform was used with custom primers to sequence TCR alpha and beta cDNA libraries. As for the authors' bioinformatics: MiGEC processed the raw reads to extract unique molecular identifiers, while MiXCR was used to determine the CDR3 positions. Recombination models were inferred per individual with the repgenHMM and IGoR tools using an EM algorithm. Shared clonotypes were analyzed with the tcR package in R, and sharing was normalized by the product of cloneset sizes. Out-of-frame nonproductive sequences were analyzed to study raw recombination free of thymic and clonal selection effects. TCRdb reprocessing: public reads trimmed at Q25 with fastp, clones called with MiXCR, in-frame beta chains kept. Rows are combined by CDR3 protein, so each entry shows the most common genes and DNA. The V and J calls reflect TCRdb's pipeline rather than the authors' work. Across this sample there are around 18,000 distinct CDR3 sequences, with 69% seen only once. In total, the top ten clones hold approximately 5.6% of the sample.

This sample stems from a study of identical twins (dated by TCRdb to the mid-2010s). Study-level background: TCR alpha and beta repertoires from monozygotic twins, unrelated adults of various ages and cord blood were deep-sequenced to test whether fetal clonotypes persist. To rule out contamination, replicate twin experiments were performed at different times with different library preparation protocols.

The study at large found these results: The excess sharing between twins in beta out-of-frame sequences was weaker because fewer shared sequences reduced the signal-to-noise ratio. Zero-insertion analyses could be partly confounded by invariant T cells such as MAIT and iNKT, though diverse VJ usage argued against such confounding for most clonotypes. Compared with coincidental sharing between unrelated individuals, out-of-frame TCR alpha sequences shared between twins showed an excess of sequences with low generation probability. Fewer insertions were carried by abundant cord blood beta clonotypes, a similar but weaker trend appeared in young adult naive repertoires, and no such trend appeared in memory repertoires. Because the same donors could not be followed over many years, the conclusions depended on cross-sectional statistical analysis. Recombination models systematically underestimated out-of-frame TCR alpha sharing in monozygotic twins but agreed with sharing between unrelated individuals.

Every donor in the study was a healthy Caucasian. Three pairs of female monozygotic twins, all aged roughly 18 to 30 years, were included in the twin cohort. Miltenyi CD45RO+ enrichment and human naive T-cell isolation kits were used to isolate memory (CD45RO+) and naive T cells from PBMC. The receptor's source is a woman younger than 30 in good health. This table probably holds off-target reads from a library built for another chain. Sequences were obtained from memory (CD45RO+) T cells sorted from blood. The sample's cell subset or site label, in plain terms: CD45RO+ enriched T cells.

The DNA sequence reads TGTGCCAGCAGTAACCGGGACTTCGAGCAGTACTTC. This translates into CASSNRDFEQYF. This receptor chain uses TRBV3-1 and TRBJ2-7; perhaps TRBD2 is the D gene, with 6 bases matching. Trimming removed 6 bases from V and 6 bases from J, leaving 12 bases between the germline ends. CDR1 is given as LGHDT and CDR2 as YNNKEL, both from the germline V gene (reference sequence). Its CDR3 holds 12 amino acids, cysteine through phenylalanine. Only the CDR3 part of the read is kept: 36 bases, read in frame from the first base.